These T cell receptor beta chains were read from a single sample in a study of post-analysis software for immune sequencing data. TCRdb itself ran the PCR reads through MiXCR, one entry per CDR3 protein. The sample consists of some 890,000 distinct CDR3 sequences, around 53% of them appearing once. Sequencing was carried out using blood. The receptors stem from a girl under 18 with multiple sclerosis. Each CDR3 is given with its conserved first and last residue. D genes are given only for firm matches. Expanded clones get a size class; other rows say once, few or many, or leave the size out.

D gene,V gene,J gene,clone size,CDR3 protein,CDR3 DNA
NA,TRBV11-2,TRBJ2-7,NA,CASSLDQALYEQYF,TGTGCCAGCAGCTTAGATCAGGCCCTTTACGAGCAGTACTTC
NA,TRBV9,TRBJ1-5,NA,CASSVASGLDQPQHF,TGTGCCAGCAGCGTAGCTAGCGGACTTGATCAGCCCCAGCATTTT
TRBD1,TRBV5-1,TRBJ1-2,few,CASSPRTGGSDGYTF,TGCGCCAGCAGCCCGAGGACAGGGGGCTCGGATGGCTACACCTTC
NA,TRBV12-3/TRBV12-4,TRBJ1-5,NA,CVSSMNPAPGDQPQHF,TGTGTCAGCAGTATGAACCCGGCCCCCGGGGATCAGCCCCAGCATTTT
TRBD2,TRBV7-3,TRBJ2-7,few,CASSLAPAGVGYEQYF,TGTGCCAGCAGCCTAGCACCAGCGGGAGTGGGTTACGAGCAGTACTTC
TRBD1,TRBV29-1,TRBJ1-2,NA,CSVPGQASYYGYTF,TGCAGCGTCCCCGGACAGGCCTCTTACTATGGCTACACCTTC
NA,TRBV13,TRBJ2-6,NA,CASSLGPGYGANVLTF,TGTGCCAGCAGCTTAGGCCCCGGTTATGGGGCCAACGTCCTGACTTTC
TRBD1,TRBV9,TRBJ1-5,NA,CASSAQGRSNQPQHF,TGTGCCAGCAGCGCACAGGGGCGAAGCAATCAGCCCCAGCATTTT
NA,TRBV20-1,TRBJ1-2,few,CSATPTGSQSYGYTF,TGCAGCGCCACACCTACAGGGTCTCAATCCTATGGCTACACCTTC
TRBD2,TRBV6-5,TRBJ2-7,NA,CASSYGGGPNEQYF,TGTGCCAGCAGTTACGGGGGAGGGCCCAACGAGCAGTACTTC
NA,TRBV20-1,TRBJ2-7,few,CSASERAYEQYF,TGCAGTGCTAGCGAGAGGGCCTACGAGCAGTACTTC
NA,TRBV14,TRBJ2-5,NA,CASSRSTTPPRPQYF,TGTGCCAGCAGTCGTTCGACGACTCCACCGAGGCCCCAGTACTTC
NA,TRBV11-2,TRBJ2-4,NA,CASSPARGNIQYF,TGTGCCAGCAGCCCGGCTCGGGGGAACATTCAGTACTTC
TRBD2,TRBV6-1,TRBJ2-7,NA,CASSEWGTGGLLYEQYF,TGTGCCAGCAGTGAATGGGGAACGGGAGGGCTCTTATACGAGCAGTACTTC
NA,TRBV29-1,TRBJ1-1,NA,CSVNLQDRNTEAFF,TGCAGCGTTAATCTTCAAGACAGGAACACTGAAGCTTTCTTT
NA,TRBV6-5,TRBJ1-6,NA,CASSLERVRDSPLHF,TGTGCCAGCAGCCTCGAGCGGGTACGGGATTCACCCCTCCACTTT
TRBD1,TRBV5-1,TRBJ2-7,NA,CASSFRDRAHEQYF,TGCGCCAGCAGCTTCCGGGACAGGGCCCACGAGCAGTACTTC
TRBD1,TRBV29-1,TRBJ2-5,few,CSVFARGLYETQYF,TGCAGCGTTTTCGCCAGGGGGCTTTATGAGACCCAGTACTTC
NA,TRBV7-8,TRBJ2-5,few,CAVKWRGPRETQYF,TGTGCCGTCAAATGGAGGGGACCGAGGGAGACCCAGTACTTC
TRBD1,TRBV7-6,TRBJ1-2,NA,CASSLGIGQGVFGYGYTF,TGTGCCAGCAGCTTAGGCATCGGACAGGGAGTTTTCGGCTATGGCTACACCTTC
NA,TRBV27,TRBJ2-7,NA,CASAPASSYEQYF,TGTGCCAGCGCTCCGGCCAGCTCCTACGAGCAGTACTTC
NA,TRBV4-1,TRBJ2-1,once,CASSQDTRTQFF,TGCGCCAGCAGCCAAGATACTCGAACGCAGTTCTTC
NA,TRBV3-1,TRBJ2-1,few,CASSQSFEQFF,TGTGCCAGCAGCCAATCGTTTGAGCAGTTCTTC